This T cell receptor (beta chain) stems from a study of cytomegalovirus exposure and HLA in healthy donors. For this clone: Its antigen is as yet unknown. The same CDR3 also results from other DNA sequences found in this sample.

The study, taken as a whole, reports: The study assumed roughly uniform donor sequencing depth for presence/absence analyses.

A multiplex PCR was run with 60 Vbeta primers and 13 Jbeta primers. Profiling relied on immunoSEQ multiplex PCR, and the TCRdb table lists in-frame clones only, not all of them. The table has over 120,000 clones, roughly four fifths seen once. The source is a woman aged 60 to 75 in good health and CMV-seropositive. The sequenced sample consisted of PBMCs.

The CDR3 coding sequence is TGTGCCAGCAGTTCCTCGAGCGGAAAGTCCTACAATGAGCAGTTCTTC. Its protein product is CASSSSSGKSYNEQFF. The genes are TRBV6-5 and TRBJ2-1; maybe TRBD2 (5 bases). Germline CDR1 and CDR2: MNHEY and SVGAGI. The CDR3 consists of 16 residues. V was shortened by 4 bases and J by 1 base, with 14 bases between the two germline ends.